Presented here are 11 T cell receptor beta chains from one specimen sequenced in a study of OX40 agonist ivuxolimab in advanced cancers. The library relied on the immunoSEQ multiplex PCR assay. The table comes from immuneACCESS by way of TCRdb, which keeps in-frame sequences with V and J called. Part of the clones is missing from these tables; in studies checked, under half for an unresolved V gene and the rest for unknown reasons. Here the sample has under 70,000 clones; more than 85% occur a single time. The ten largest clones capture around 8% of the sample. The sample consisted of CD4+ or CD8+ T cells sorted from blood, taken in a trial of the OX40 agonist ivuxolimab. The source of these receptors is an adult with an advanced solid tumor such as melanoma, head and neck, liver or kidney cancer.

This clone was seen once. V gene TRBV18 combines with J gene TRBJ2-7, with 7 nucleotides matching TRBD1. Germline V gene data show CDR1 as KGHSH and CDR2 as LQKENI. CDR3 size: 16 residues. J was trimmed by 1 base and V by 3 bases; bases with no gene match: 9. The CDR3 is CASSPLDRRSSYEQYF. CDR3 coding DNA: TGTGCCAGCTCACCCCTGGACAGGAGATCTTCCTACGAGCAGTACTTC.

V usage is TRBV27 and J usage is TRBJ1-1; D is unresolved. There are 13 residues in the CDR3. Germline values: CDR1 MNHEY, CDR2 SMNVEV (reference sequence). Trimming removed 6 bases at V and 3 bases at J, with 11 bases between. The CDR3 DNA reads TGTGCCAGCAGCCTCCATGAATACACTGAAGCTTTCTTT. Translation gives CASSLHEYTEAFF.

The chain couples TRBV4-1 to TRBJ2-3, with a possible D match to TRBD1 (6 bases). Per germline, CDR1 MGHRA and CDR2 YSYEKL. CDR3 size: 14 residues. Trimming shortened V by 3 bases and J by 3 bases, and 10 bases separated the two germline ends. CDR3 sequence: CASSQEQGTDTQYF. In nucleotides, the CDR3 is TGCGCCAGCAGCCAGGAACAGGGTACAGATACGCAGTATTTT.

V is TRBV7-2 and J is TRBJ1-6, with a weak D call TRBD1 (5 bases). V dropped 1 base and J dropped 3 bases, with 13 bases sitting between them. This CDR3 contains 17 residues. Germline V gene sequence: CDR1 SGHTA, CDR2 FQGNSA. The CDR3 coding sequence is TGTGCCAGCAGCTTAGACAGGCCGCCTGGCTATAATTCACCCCTCCACTTT. Its translation: CASSLDRPPGYNSPLHF.

The chain carries TRBV9 and TRBJ1-5; maybe TRBD1 (5 bases). CDR1 and CDR2 (germline): SGDLS, YYNGEE. Trimming removed 3 bases at V and 6 bases at J, with 13 bases between. The CDR3 runs 14 residues. CDR3 residues: CASSAGGAGQPQHF. The CDR3 DNA follows: TGTGCCAGCAGCGCCGGCGGGGCCGGTCAGCCCCAGCATTTT. The full variable domain, with the rest looked up from reference TRBV9 and TRBJ1-5, is DSGVTQTPKHLITATGQRVTLRCSPRSGDLSVYWYQQSLDQGLQFLIQYYNGEERAKGNILERFSAQQFPDLHSELNLSSLELGDSALYFCASSAGGAGQPQHFGDGTRLSIL.

The rearrangement uses TRBV11-2 and TRBJ2-1, with D unclear. The V gene lost 2 bases and the J gene lost 8 bases, with 10 bases spanning the gap. Germline values: CDR1 SGHAT, CDR2 FQNNGV. The CDR3 has 13 amino acids. The CDR3 DNA reads as TGTGCCAGCAGCTTATACGGTTTGGATGAGCAGTTCTTC. Protein: CASSLYGLDEQFF.

The table lists this clone with a count of one. The chain uses TRBV5-6 and TRBJ2-3; D remains unclear. V was pared by 0 bases and J by 6 bases, with 2 bases between. Germline V lookup: CDR1 SGHDT, CDR2 YYEEEE. The CDR3 sequence is 11 residues long. For the CDR3, the DNA is TGTGCCAGCAGCTTGGGCGATACGCAGTATTTT. This gives the protein CASSLGDTQYF.

CDR3 region: CASSGRQVPYQETQYF. The DNA of the CDR3 is TGTGCCAGCAGTGGTCGACAGGTCCCCTACCAAGAGACCCAGTACTTC. The V and J genes are TRBV6-1 and TRBJ2-5; possible D gene TRBD1, 6 bases. Germline lookup yields CDR1 MNHNS and CDR2 SASEGT. This CDR3 is 16 amino acids long. Trimming left V 4 bases short and J 0 bases short, with 15 bases between.

V gene TRBV29-1 combines with J gene TRBJ2-1; no definite D call. Germline CDR1 SQVTM, CDR2 ANQGSEA. This CDR3 is 14 amino acids long. The V and J ends lost 8 bases and 3 bases respectively, with 17 bases between them. Here the CDR3 reads CSTVLTAVYNEQFF. As DNA, the CDR3 is TGCAGCACGGTATTAACAGCAGTCTACAATGAGCAGTTCTTC.

The chain carries TRBV4-1 and TRBJ2-7, with TRBD1 matching 10 bases. V shed 0 bases, J shed 1 base, and the junction held 0 bases outside the gene matches. The CDR3 spans 15 residues. Germline V gene sequence: CDR1 MGHRA, CDR2 YSYEKL. Here the CDR3 reads CASSQEGQGSYEQYF. DNA for the CDR3: TGCGCCAGCAGCCAAGAGGGACAGGGGTCCTACGAGCAGTACTTC.

V gene TRBV7-2 combines with J gene TRBJ2-7; 10 bases align to TRBD2. This CDR3 is built from 16 residues. CDR1 is SGHTA and CDR2 is FQGNSA in the germline V gene. V was pared by 5 bases and J by 5 bases, with 12 bases of the junction left unmatched. As DNA, the CDR3 is TGTGCCAGCAGCCTGACTAGCGGGTGGGAGGAGGACGAGCAGTACTTC. Protein: CASSLTSGWEEDEQYF. Based on the CDR3 plus reference TRBV7-2 and TRBJ2-7, the full variable domain is GAGVSQSPSNKVTEKGKDVELRCDPISGHTALYWYRQSLGQGLEFLIYFQGNSAPDKSGLPSDRFSAERTGGSVSTLTIQRTQQEDSAVYLCASSLTSGWEEDEQYFGPGTRLTVT.